This TCR beta chain was captured by sequencing in a study of low-dose radiotherapy and immunotherapy resistance in tumors. Study-level information: Study patients were administered oral aspirin at 300 mg daily for four cycles from cycle 1 day 1.

With 3 bases removed from V and 4 bases from J, the gap between germline ends came to 16 bases. The CDR3 loop spans 15 amino acids. Per the germline V gene, CDR1 is SGDLS and CDR2 is YYNGEE. Described time point: before trial treatment. Alpha- and beta-chain coverage of first-strand cDNA came from TRAV- and TRBV-specific primers. The authors ran 15 to 20 PCR cycles to amplify TCRs with a constant-region primer and V-primer adapter. In TCRdb, the reads were re-called with MiXCR into one record per CDR3 protein. The data hold 60,000 or so distinct CDR3 sequences, with approximately 26% observed a single time.

This specimen was PBMCs, taken before treatment. J is TRBJ1-1 and V is TRBV9, with D perhaps matching TRBD1 (5 bases). This receptor was identified in a male donor with rectosigmoid adenocarcinoma. CDR3 loop: CASSAVYEGSTEAFF. CDR3 in DNA: TGTGCCAGCAGCGCCGTCTACGAGGGGTCCACTGAAGCTTTCTTT.